The clone carrying this T cell receptor (beta chain) has only a few counts. As handled by the study authors: From reference gene primer amplification, estimates of nucleated cell counts were derived. The table came from immunoSEQ multiplex PCR; TCRdb's copy has only in-frame clones and leaves some out. From that table come the V and J calls and clone size; the DNA was used to work out D and trimming. The data show a few hundred thousand clones, 89% seen once. These data are taken from a study of blood T cell repertoires in COVID-19. Study-level background: T cells, B-cell-depleted T cells, or PBMCs supplied cDNA or gDNA.

Recruitment covered over 20 US areas and drew participants whose ages spanned about 18 to 90 years. Clinical history as reported by participants underpinned cohort assignment. The sequenced material came from PBMCs or T cells enriched from blood (not recorded which). The sequence was collected from a woman in her thirties or forties who had recovered from COVID-19.

The CDR3 spells CASSEGTGGADEQFF. The CDR3 DNA is TGCGCCAGCAGCGAGGGGACAGGGGGCGCCGATGAGCAGTTCTTC. The gene calls are TRBV5-1 and TRBJ2-1; 12 bases are shared with TRBD1. Germline lookup yields CDR1 SGHRS and CDR2 YFSETQ. The CDR3 is 15 residues long. V lost 4 bases and J lost 8; bases outside the gene matches: 7.